This T cell receptor beta chain was profiled in a study of cytomegalovirus exposure and HLA in healthy donors. The germline V and J ends were trimmed by 3 bases and 0 bases, with 16 bases remaining between them. The CDR3 totals 17 residues. Germline loops: CDR1 SGDLS, CDR2 YYNGEE. It was with 60 Vbeta and 13 Jbeta primers that the PCR ran. Sequencing used immunoSEQ multiplex PCR; TCRdb keeps in-frame clones, though not all of them. This table has 200,000 to 250,000 clones, 82% appearing once. The sample was PBMCs. The rearrangement links TRBV9 to TRBJ1-5; a weak D match, TRBD1 (5 bases). The TCR was taken from a woman between 35 and 50 years old in good health and CMV-seronegative. This CDR3 reads CASSASPGDSSNQPQHF. Here the CDR3 DNA reads TGTGCCAGCAGCGCGAGCCCCGGGGACTCTAGCAATCAGCCCCAGCATTTT.